The T cell receptor (beta chain) under discussion was sequenced for a study of shared clonotypes between healthy human individuals. Study conclusions and caveats: The study found lower generation probabilities in non-shared clonotypes than in those shared by all four donors.

CD8 cells classed as naive were CD45RO-negative and positively selected for CCR7, excluding terminally differentiated effector memory CD45RA+ cells. Original processing methods: ImmunoSEQ yielded junction-only sequences lacking quality scores, so filtering differed. Using immunoSEQ multiplex PCR, the repertoire was profiled, and TCRdb retains in-frame clones only, with some absent. That table furnishes V, J and clone size, whereas the DNA furnished D and trimming. The sample lists millions of clones; less than 95% were seen once. Germline V CDR1 and CDR2: MNHEY, SMNVEV (reference sequence). V was shortened by 5 bases and J by 5 bases, with 19 bases between the two germline ends. CDR3 length equals 16 residues. For this clone: Its target is not known.

The sequenced sample consisted of naive CD8+ T cells sorted from blood. The chain couples TRBV27 to TRBJ2-1; a possible D gene is TRBD1 (5 bases). The source of this sequence is a man aged 18-30 years in good health. CDR3 in amino acids: CASSPIGHFSNNEQFF. CDR3 in DNA: TGTGCCAGCAGTCCCATCGGACATTTCAGTAACAATGAGCAGTTCTTC.